This is a list of T cell receptor beta chains from one sample in a study of T cell responses to AZD1222 COVID-19 vaccine. Some clones are missing from TCRdb's copy, which holds only in-frame ones; the method was immunoSEQ multiplex PCR. The sample carries about 17,000 clones, 80% to 85% recorded once. The sequenced sample was peripheral blood, obtained 28 days after the second AZD1222 dose. The receptors here all came from an adult who received the AZD1222 COVID-19 vaccine. CDR3s include the opening cysteine and the closing phenylalanine or tryptophan. D genes are given only for firm matches. A row's size may be missing; if present it is once, few, many or a size class.

size	V	D	J	DNA	CDR3
few	TRBV24-1	.	TRBJ2-2	TGTGCCACCAGTGGGTCGGACGGTGGGGCCGGGGAGCTGTTTTTT	CATSGSDGGAGELFF
.	TRBV10-2	.	TRBJ2-3	TGCGCCAGCAGTCGCAACTACCCACGGGGCACAGATACGCAGTATTTT	CASSRNYPRGTDTQYF
.	TRBV14	.	TRBJ2-5	TGTGCCAGCAGCCAGCTCACGGAAGAGACCCAGTACTTC	CASSQLTEETQYF
.	TRBV4-1	.	TRBJ2-7	TGCGCCAGCAGCCATGTCGGACCCCCACCCTACGAGCAGTACTTC	CASSHVGPPPYEQYF
.	TRBV16	TRBD1	TRBJ1-1	TGTGCCAGCGGACAGGGGATCACTGAAGCTTTCTTT	CASGQGITEAFF
.	TRBV2	.	TRBJ2-2	TGTGCCAGCAGGGGTGGGTCAGACTACACCGGGGAGCTGTTTTTT	CASRGGSDYTGELFF
.	TRBV10-2	TRBD2	TRBJ2-3	TGCGCCAGCAGTGCCGCTAGCGGGGGAACAGATACGCAGTATTTT	CASSAASGGTDTQYF
.	TRBV19	.	TRBJ2-1	TGTGCCAGTAGGGCGGACAGTCCTTACAATGAGCAGTTCTTC	CASRADSPYNEQFF
.	TRBV9	.	TRBJ2-3	TGTGCCAGCAGCGTAGACTGGCCAACAACAGATACGCAGTATTTT	CASSVDWPTTDTQYF
medium-sized	TRBV4-3	.	TRBJ1-1	TGCGCCAGCAGCCAAGACAGGGTCCTGAACACTGAAGCTTTCTTT	CASSQDRVLNTEAFF
.	TRBV4-1	.	TRBJ2-7	TGCGCCAGCAGCCAAACTGACGGGGTTTTCTACGAGCAGTACTTC	CASSQTDGVFYEQYF
few	TRBV4-3	.	TRBJ1-5	TGCGCCAGCAGCCAAGAGGTGGGCAATCAGCCCCAGCATTTT	CASSQEVGNQPQHF
few	TRBV28	.	TRBJ2-7	TGTGCCAGCAGTTCCCCCCAGGGATCCTACGAGCAGTACTTC	CASSSPQGSYEQYF
.	TRBV2	.	TRBJ1-2	TGTGCCAGCCGAAGTGAGGGTGCGGGCTACACCTTC	CASRSEGAGYTF
.	TRBV5-1	.	TRBJ1-5	TGCGCCAGCAGCTTGTTAGGGGCGAACAATCAGCCCCAGCATTTT	CASSLLGANNQPQHF
.	TRBV7-7	.	TRBJ1-1	TGTGCCAGCAGCTCAGGAGAGAACACTGAAGCTTTCTTT	CASSSGENTEAFF
.	TRBV9	TRBD1	TRBJ1-1	TGTGCCAGCAGCGTAGGAGGGGGCGCGGGCACTGAAGCTTTCTTT	CASSVGGGAGTEAFF
once	TRBV29-1	TRBD1	TRBJ2-5	TGCAGCGTCCAGGGGGCCGGGCAAGAGACCCAGTACTTC	CSVQGAGQETQYF
.	TRBV10-3	TRBD2	TRBJ2-5	TGTGCCACGGCGGGAGGAACGGAGGGAGAGACCCAGTACTTC	CATAGGTEGETQYF
.	TRBV4-3	TRBD1	TRBJ1-2	TGCGCCAGCAGCCAAGAGGTCCAGGGGGGCGCCTATGGCTACACCTTC	CASSQEVQGGAYGYTF
.	TRBV10-3	.	TRBJ2-7	TGTGCCATCAGTGAGTCTAGGGGTGGGGAGCAGTACTTC	CAISESRGGEQYF
.	TRBV28	.	TRBJ1-2	TGTGCCAGCAGTACATATAGAGTCAGTCAACCTTCTAACTATGGCTACACCTTC	CASSTYRVSQPSNYGYTF
.	TRBV5-1	TRBD1	TRBJ1-1	TGCGCCAGCAGCCGGGACAGGGGCCTGAACACTGAAGCTTTCTTT	CASSRDRGLNTEAFF
.	TRBV3-1/TRBV3-2	TRBD1	TRBJ2-7	TGTGCCAGCAGCCCTCTCGGACAGGGTGGTTACGAGCAGTACTTC	CASSPLGQGGYEQYF
.	TRBV7-9	.	TRBJ1-5	TGTGCCAGCGGTGCGTATAGCAATCAGCCCCAGCATTTT	CASGAYSNQPQHF
.	TRBV10-1	TRBD1	TRBJ1-1	TGCGCCAGTGCGGACAGGGGGCGTGTGAACACTGAAGCTTTCTTT	CASADRGRVNTEAFF
.	TRBV4-3	TRBD1	TRBJ1-1	TGCGCCAGCAGCCAAGGGACAGGGGACACTGAAGCTTTCTTT	CASSQGTGDTEAFF
once	TRBV2	.	TRBJ2-5	TGTGCCAGCAGTGTCTCGACGTTAGGAGAGACCCAGTACTTC	CASSVSTLGETQYF
.	TRBV25-1	TRBD1	TRBJ1-1	TGTGCCAGCAGTTCGACAGGGGAGGGATCCACTGAAGCTTTCTTT	CASSSTGEGSTEAFF
.	TRBV10-3	.	TRBJ2-7	TGTGCCATCACGGCCAACTCGCCTCCCTACGAGCAGTACTTC	CAITANSPPYEQYF
.	TRBV6-6	.	TRBJ1-4	TGTGCCAGCAGTCACGTTGGGACACGTGCAACTAATGAAAAACTGTTTTTT	CASSHVGTRATNEKLFF
.	TRBV19	TRBD2	TRBJ2-1	TGTGCCAGTAGTATCACTAGCGGGGGGGCCATTGAGCAGTTCTTC	CASSITSGGAIEQFF
.	TRBV2	.	TRBJ1-5	TGTGCCAGCAGGACCGGGACTGAGAATCAGCCCCAGCATTTT	CASRTGTENQPQHF
.	TRBV6-5	.	TRBJ2-3	TGTGCCAGCAGTTACTCGATCGGGGAGCCTCAGGTAGATTTT	CASSYSIGEPQVDF
.	TRBV7-9	TRBD1	TRBJ1-3	TGTGCCAGCAGCTTACCCAGGGGGCTTGGAAACACCATATATTTT	CASSLPRGLGNTIYF
few	TRBV30	TRBD1	TRBJ2-2	TGTGCCTGGAGTGTGAGCAGGGGGAGAACCGGGGAGCTGTTTTTT	CAWSVSRGRTGELFF
.	TRBV5-6	.	TRBJ1-2	TGTGCCAGCAGCTTGGGGGACACGTATTACTATGGCTACACCTTC	CASSLGDTYYYGYTF
.	TRBV7-9	TRBD1	TRBJ2-7	TGTGCCAGCAGCCCGGGGACAGGGATCAGGTACGACGAGCAGTACTTC	CASSPGTGIRYDEQYF
few	TRBV28	.	TRBJ2-7	TGTGCCAGCAGTACAGGACGGCTTGGCGAGCAGTACTTC	CASSTGRLGEQYF
.	TRBV7-9	.	TRBJ2-7	TGTGCCAGCAGCTTAATGGGTGGGGTCTACGAGCAGTACTTC	CASSLMGGVYEQYF